The 31 T cell receptor beta chains in this list originate from one sample, sequenced in a study of OX40 agonist ivuxolimab in advanced cancers. The table came from immunoSEQ multiplex PCR; TCRdb's copy has only in-frame clones and leaves some out. Counted here are around 80,000 clones, around nine tenths occurring once; the ten biggest clones make up 2.3%. Here the sequenced sample was CD4+ or CD8+ T cells sorted from blood, taken in a trial of the OX40 agonist ivuxolimab. All receptors derive from an adult with an advanced solid tumor such as melanoma, head and neck, liver or kidney cancer.

The V and J genes are TRBV6-5 and TRBJ2-7; TRBD2 matches at 9 bases. J gave up 3 bases and V 6 bases, and 9 bases lay outside the gene matches. CDR1 and CDR2 (germline): MNHEY, SVGAGI. This CDR3 has 15 residues. The CDR3 coding sequence is TGTGCCAGCAGACCCGGACTAGCGACCCGCTACGAGCAGTACTTC. Amino acids: CASRPGLATRYEQYF.

This clone was detected once. The chain combines TRBV28 with TRBJ2-3; the match to TRBD2 covers 7 bases. Unmatched junction bases numbered 3, after V lost 6 bases and J lost 0 bases. This CDR3 spans 14 amino acids. Germline CDR1 MDHEN, CDR2 SYDVKM. The CDR3 coding sequence is TGTGCCAGCAGCCTGCGGGGGAGCACAGATACGCAGTATTTT. Amino acid sequence: CASSLRGSTDTQYF.

The chain uses TRBV7-2 and TRBJ1-3; the match to TRBD1 covers 9 bases. This CDR3 comprises 17 residues. J gave up 2 bases and V 5 bases, and 10 bases lay outside the gene matches. Germline V gene data show CDR1 as SGHTA and CDR2 as FQGNSA. The CDR3 DNA reads as TGTGCCAGCAGCCGAGGCGCCGGGACAGGGACTGGAAACACCATATATTTT. Translated: CASSRGAGTGTGNTIYF.

The chain couples TRBV28 to TRBJ2-2, with D possibly being TRBD1 (6 bases). CDR3 length: 15 amino acids. Per the germline V gene, CDR1 is MDHEN and CDR2 is SYDVKM. V was clipped by 10 bases and J by 3 bases, with 18 bases between them. This CDR3 reads CATTRRGSHTGELFF. The CDR3 DNA is TGTGCCACCACCCGTAGGGGGTCCCACACCGGGGAGCTGTTTTTT. Supplemented by reference TRBV28 and TRBJ2-2, the full variable domain reads DVKVTQSSRYLVKRTGEKVFLECVQDMDHENMFWYRQDPGLGLRLIYFSYDVKMKEKGDIPEGYSVSREKKERFSLILESASTNQTSMYLCATTRRGSHTGELFFGEGSRLTVL.

A single count supports this clone. CDR3: CASSRGLAGGTGELFF. The CDR3 nucleotides are TGTGCCAGTAGTAGGGGACTAGCGGGTGGGACCGGGGAGCTGTTTTTT. The genes are TRBV19 and TRBJ2-2; TRBD2 matches at 12 bases. Germline CDR1 reads LNHDA; CDR2 reads SQIVND (reference sequence). The CDR3 loop spans 16 amino acids. The junction had 5 bases not matched to a gene; V was cut back by 4 bases and J by 5 bases.

The J gene is TRBJ1-1, the V gene TRBV6-5; D is possibly TRBD1 (6 bases). Germline V gene sequence: CDR1 MNHEY, CDR2 SVGAGI. Deletions cut 4 bases from V and 1 base from J, with 10 bases between. The CDR3 is 14 residues long. The CDR3 region is CASSWTTGNTEAFF. The CDR3 coding sequence is TGTGCCAGCAGTTGGACGACAGGGAACACTGAAGCTTTCTTT.

This clone has a handful of counts. In DNA form, the CDR3 reads TGTGCCAGCCGCCGGACTGGAAACACCATATATTTT. It yields the protein CASRRTGNTIYF. The V call is TRBV7-2, the J call TRBJ1-3; D is ambiguous. V was pared by 8 bases and J by 2 bases, with 7 bases between. The CDR3 totals 12 residues. Germline V CDR1 and CDR2: SGHTA, FQGNSA.

The genes are TRBV2 and TRBJ2-3, with unresolved D. CDR3 length: 15 residues. The ends were cut back, 6 bases at V and 3 bases at J, with 16 bases in the middle. The V gene's germline CDR1 is SNHLY and CDR2 FYNNEI. CDR3: CASRTTPLRTDTQYF. CDR3 in DNA: TGTGCCAGCAGAACGACTCCTTTGAGGACAGATACGCAGTATTTT.

The rearrangement uses TRBV2 and TRBJ1-1, with 11 bases identical to TRBD1. V lost 8 bases and J lost 5; bases outside the gene matches: 7. The CDR3 extends over 14 amino acids. The germline CDR1 and CDR2 sequences are SNHLY and FYNNEI. The CDR3 reads CASDPGTGGTEAFF. The CDR3 DNA reads TGTGCCAGCGACCCCGGGACAGGGGGTACTGAAGCTTTCTTT.

The rearrangement uses TRBV28 and TRBJ1-2; the D is unclear. The CDR3 has 13 residues. V was pared by 7 bases and J by 4 bases, with 13 bases between. CDR1 and CDR2 (germline): MDHEN, SYDVKM. The CDR3 spells CASNLPPSYGYTF. CDR3 nucleotide sequence: TGTGCCAGCAATTTGCCCCCCTCCTATGGCTACACCTTC.

The chain has TRBV28 and TRBJ2-3, with D hard to call. The CDR3 has 15 amino acids. V lost 5 bases and J 2 bases, leaving 14 bases between the germline ends. Germline assignment: CDR1 MDHEN and CDR2 SYDVKM. The CDR3 here is CASSPPSMITDTQYF. The CDR3 DNA is TGTGCCAGCAGTCCTCCAAGCATGATCACAGATACGCAGTATTTT. The full variable domain, in which reference TRBV28 and TRBJ2-3 provide the parts outside the CDR3, is DVKVTQSSRYLVKRTGEKVFLECVQDMDHENMFWYRQDPGLGLRLIYFSYDVKMKEKGDIPEGYSVSREKKERFSLILESASTNQTSMYLCASSPPSMITDTQYFGPGTRLTVL.

The chain is built from TRBV6-5 and TRBJ2-5; D gene unclear. This CDR3 spans 11 amino acids. The germline V gene encodes CDR1 MNHEY and CDR2 SVGAGI. Trimming took off 5 bases at V and 2 bases at J, with 3 bases between the two ends. The CDR3 coding sequence is TGTGCCAGCAGTCGTCAAGAGACCCAGTACTTC. Translating gives CASSRQETQYF.

V and J are TRBV6-5 and TRBJ2-2; 13 bases match TRBD2. The CDR3 is 15 residues long. The V and J ends lost 6 bases and 8 bases, in that order; junction bases with no gene match: 6. Germline CDR1 and CDR2: MNHEY and SVGAGI. CDR3 DNA: TGTGCCAGCAGACGGACTAGCGGGAGTAAGGGGGAGCTGTTTTTT. Protein sequence: CASRRTSGSKGELFF.

The V call is TRBV5-1, the J call TRBJ2-7, with 10 bases aligning to TRBD2. V lost 0 bases, J lost 2 bases, and 5 bases stayed unmatched. CDR1 is SGHRS, CDR2 YFSETQ, per germline. This CDR3 has 16 residues. CDR3 residues: CASSLASGRATYEQYF. In DNA form, the CDR3 reads TGCGCCAGCAGCTTGGCCAGCGGGAGGGCCACCTACGAGCAGTACTTC. Based on the CDR3 plus reference TRBV5-1 and TRBJ2-7, the full variable domain is KAGVTQTPRYLIKTRGQQVTLSCSPISGHRSVSWYQQTPGQGLQFLFEYFSETQRNKGNFPGRFSGRQFSNSRSEMNVSTLELGDSALYLCASSLASGRATYEQYFGPGTRLTVT.

This sequence joins TRBV18 and TRBJ2-3; unclear D gene. The V and J ends lost 6 bases and 2 bases respectively, with 12 bases between them. CDR1 is KGHSH, CDR2 LQKENI, per germline. There are 14 residues in the CDR3. DNA of the CDR3: TGTGCCAGCTCCCTTGGCGGTCTCACAGATACGCAGTATTTT. Translated: CASSLGGLTDTQYF.

V gene TRBV18 combines with J gene TRBJ2-2, with a possible D match to TRBD1 (6 bases). The CDR3 covers 16 residues. CDR1 KGHSH and CDR2 LQKENI come from the germline V gene. Trimming stripped 0 bases from V and 1 base from J, with 9 bases between. DNA for the CDR3: TGTGCCAGCTCACCACCAGTAGGGGGGAACACCGGGGAGCTGTTTTTT. Its protein is CASSPPVGGNTGELFF.

The chain links TRBV7-2 to TRBJ1-5, with D uncertain. The V end lost 4 bases, the J end lost 4 bases, and 14 bases lay between the germline ends. Germline CDR1 and CDR2: SGHTA and FQGNSA. This CDR3 is built from 15 residues. The CDR3 nucleotides read TGTGCCAGCAGCTCGGCGGGAGTCCTGAATCAGCCCCAGCATTTT. Translated: CASSSAGVLNQPQHF.

The genes are TRBV28 and TRBJ2-5; D not certain. The CDR3 extends over 12 amino acids. Per germline, CDR1 MDHEN and CDR2 SYDVKM. Trimming took off 2 bases at V and 6 bases at J, with 7 bases between the two ends. This CDR3 is CASSLALQTQYF. CDR3 nucleotides: TGTGCCAGCAGTTTAGCCCTTCAGACCCAGTACTTC.

The chain links TRBV5-1 to TRBJ2-2, with TRBD2 identical over 15 bases. This CDR3 has 18 residues. Losses at the gene ends were 7 bases for V and 6 bases for J; bases not matched to a gene: 13. From germline, CDR1 is SGHRS and CDR2 YFSETQ. The CDR3 sequence is CASQAGTSGRTGPGELFF. In nucleotides, the CDR3 is TGCGCCAGCCAAGCCGGGACTAGCGGGAGGACGGGGCCCGGGGAGCTGTTTTTT. Drawing the rest from reference TRBV5-1 and TRBJ2-2, the complete variable domain is KAGVTQTPRYLIKTRGQQVTLSCSPISGHRSVSWYQQTPGQGLQFLFEYFSETQRNKGNFPGRFSGRQFSNSRSEMNVSTLELGDSALYLCASQAGTSGRTGPGELFFGEGSRLTVL.

This clone has only one observation. Distinct nucleotide sequences in the sample also encode this CDR3. The chain joins TRBV7-2 to TRBJ2-5; D is ambiguous. The CDR3 contains 13 residues. Trimming took 1 base from V and 4 from J, leaving 7 bases between them. Germline V CDR1 and CDR2: SGHTA, FQGNSA. The CDR3 DNA sequence: TGTGCCAGCAGCTTAGTAGGAAGAGAGACCCAGTACTTC. This translates into CASSLVGRETQYF.

V gene TRBV19 combines with J gene TRBJ2-1; 7 bases align to TRBD2. This CDR3 is built from 15 residues. J gave up 8 bases and V 5 bases, and 12 bases lay outside the gene matches. CDR1 LNHDA and CDR2 SQIVND come from the germline V gene (reference sequence). The CDR3: CASSGGEGRSDEQFF. CDR3 bases: TGTGCCAGTAGTGGGGGGGAGGGCCGCTCGGATGAGCAGTTCTTC. The full variable domain, with the rest looked up from reference TRBV19 and TRBJ2-1, is DGGITQSPKYLFRKEGQNVTLSCEQNLNHDAMYWYRQDPGQGLRLIYYSQIVNDFQKGDIAEGYSVSREKKESFPLTVTSAQKNPTAFYLCASSGGEGRSDEQFFGPGTRLTVL.

The chain combines TRBV19 with TRBJ1-4, with D tentatively TRBD1 (5 bases). There are 15 residues in the CDR3. V was pared by 8 bases and J by 6 bases, with 19 bases between. CDR1 is LNHDA, CDR2 SQIVND, per germline (reference sequence). The CDR3 coding sequence is TGTGCCAGTGGTAGTCACAGGACCAACCATGAAAAACTGTTTTTT. It codes for CASGSHRTNHEKLFF.

This chain connects TRBV27 to TRBJ1-1, with a tentative D call TRBD1 (6 bases). The CDR3 runs to 14 residues. V lost 4 bases and J lost 1, with 10 bases in between. Germline CDR1 and CDR2: MNHEY and SMNVEV (reference sequence). CDR3 sequence: CASSSLTGNTEAFF. The CDR3 coding sequence is TGTGCCAGCAGTTCCTTGACAGGGAACACTGAAGCTTTCTTT.

CDR3 in DNA: TGTGCCAGCAGACAGGGTGCCAAAAACATTCAGTACTTC. Amino acids: CASRQGAKNIQYF. The chain carries TRBV28 and TRBJ2-4; D is possibly TRBD1 (6 bases). This CDR3 comprises 13 residues. V shed 6 bases and J shed 1 base, with 7 bases lying between them. Germline CDR1 and CDR2: MDHEN and SYDVKM. The variable domain in full, with the rest retrieved from reference TRBV28 and TRBJ2-4, is DVKVTQSSRYLVKRTGEKVFLECVQDMDHENMFWYRQDPGLGLRLIYFSYDVKMKEKGDIPEGYSVSREKKERFSLILESASTNQTSMYLCASRQGAKNIQYFGAGTRLSVL.

The V gene is TRBV7-9, the J gene TRBJ2-5; D perhaps matches TRBD2 (6 bases). V lost 1 base to trimming and J lost 0 bases, with 18 bases between them. This CDR3 is built from 18 residues. Germline V lookup: CDR1 SEHNR, CDR2 FQNEAQ (reference sequence). CDR3 sequence: CASSLGGWGEVYQETQYF. DNA for the CDR3: TGTGCCAGCAGCTTAGGTGGTTGGGGGGAGGTATACCAAGAGACCCAGTACTTC.

The chain recombines TRBV28 with TRBJ2-7, with D unresolved. Germline V gene sequence: CDR1 MDHEN, CDR2 SYDVKM. The CDR3 sequence is 11 residues long. V dropped 8 bases and J dropped 4 bases, with 9 bases sitting between them. This CDR3 reads CASGVGYEQYF. Written as DNA, the CDR3 is TGTGCCAGCGGCGTGGGGTACGAGCAGTACTTC.

The chain couples TRBV2 to TRBJ2-4, with 10 bases fitting TRBD2. The V segment lost 5 bases and the J segment 4 bases; nucleotides outside the gene matches: 5. The CDR3 covers 15 residues. The germline V gene has CDR1 SNHLY and CDR2 FYNNEI. The CDR3 sequence: CASSRTSGDKNIQYF. Written as DNA, the CDR3 is TGTGCCAGCAGTCGGACTAGCGGAGATAAAAACATTCAGTACTTC.

The V gene is TRBV19, the J gene TRBJ2-6, with 12 positions matching TRBD1. Germline CDR1 is LNHDA and CDR2 is SQIVND (reference sequence). The ends lost 2 bases at V and 2 bases at J; junction bases unmatched: 4. The CDR3 contains 18 residues. CDR3 coding DNA: TGTGCCAGTAGTATACCGGGACAGGGGGCCCCTGGGGCCAACGTCCTGACTTTC. As protein: CASSIPGQGAPGANVLTF.

The CDR3, as DNA: TGTGCCAGCAGTCCCGGGGACAGGGGGGTAAGCATTCAGTACTTC. Translating it yields CASSPGDRGVSIQYF. The rearrangement joins TRBV28 to TRBJ2-4, with 11 bases lining up with TRBD1. Per germline, CDR1 MDHEN and CDR2 SYDVKM. There are 15 residues in the CDR3. V was clipped by 5 bases and J by 9 bases; unmatched bases: 9.

The genes are TRBV6-6 and TRBJ1-1, with TRBD1 as a possible D gene (6 bases). The V end lost 8 bases, the J end lost 0 bases, and 16 bases lay between the germline ends. In germline, CDR1 is MNHNY, CDR2 SVGAGI (reference sequence). The CDR3 runs to 15 residues. The CDR3 DNA follows: TGTGCCAGCTGTGGACAGCAAATTATGAACACTGAAGCTTTCTTT. This encodes CASCGQQIMNTEAFF.

The V call is TRBV27, the J call TRBJ1-4; 7 bases map to TRBD1. After removal of 6 bases from V and 8 bases from J, the junction contained 18 bases not matched to a gene. The germline CDR1 and CDR2 sequences are MNHEY and SMNVEV (reference sequence). The CDR3 is 17 residues long. CDR3 sequence: CASRKTSRGTAIEKLFF. CDR3 in DNA: TGTGCCAGCAGGAAAACCTCCCGCGGGACAGCTATCGAAAAACTGTTTTTT.